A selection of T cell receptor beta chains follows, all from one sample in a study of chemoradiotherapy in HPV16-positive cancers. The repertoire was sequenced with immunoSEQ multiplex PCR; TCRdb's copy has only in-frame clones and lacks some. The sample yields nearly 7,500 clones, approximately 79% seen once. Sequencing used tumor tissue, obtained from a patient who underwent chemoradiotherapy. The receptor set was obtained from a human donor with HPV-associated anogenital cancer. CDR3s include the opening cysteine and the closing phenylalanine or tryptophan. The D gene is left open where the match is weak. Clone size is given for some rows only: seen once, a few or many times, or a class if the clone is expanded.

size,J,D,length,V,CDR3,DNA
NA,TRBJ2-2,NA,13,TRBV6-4,CASSDSDTGELFF,TGTGCCAGCAGTGACTCGGACACCGGGGAGCTGTTTTTT
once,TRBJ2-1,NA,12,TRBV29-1,CSVLRGFDEQFF,TGCAGCGTGCTCAGGGGTTTCGATGAGCAGTTCTTC
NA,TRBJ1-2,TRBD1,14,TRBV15,CATSSQQGADGYTF,TGTGCCACCAGCAGCCAACAGGGGGCGGATGGCTACACCTTC
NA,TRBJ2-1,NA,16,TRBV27,CASSPPSGTAGDEQFF,TGTGCCAGCAGTCCACCCTCCGGGACAGCGGGGGATGAGCAGTTCTTC
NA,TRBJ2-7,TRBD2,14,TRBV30,CAWAGERGLYEQYF,TGTGCCTGGGCCGGGGAGCGGGGCCTCTACGAGCAGTACTTC
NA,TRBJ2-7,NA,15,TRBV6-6,CASRGGTGDFYEQYF,TGTGCCAGCAGGGGGGGGACAGGAGATTTCTACGAGCAGTACTTC
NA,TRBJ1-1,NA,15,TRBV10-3,CAIGGGGRRNTEAFF,TGTGCCATCGGGGGCGGAGGTCGGCGGAACACTGAAGCTTTCTTT
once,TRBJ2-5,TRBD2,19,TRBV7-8,CASSLPTRTSGGPGETQYF,TGTGCCAGCAGCTTACCCACTAGGACTAGCGGGGGCCCCGGAGAGACCCAGTACTTC
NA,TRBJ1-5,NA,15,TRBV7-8,CASSPHQGPSQPQHF,TGTGCCAGCAGCCCCCACCAGGGCCCAAGTCAGCCCCAGCATTTT
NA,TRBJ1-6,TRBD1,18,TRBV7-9,CASSSPGQGSSYNSPLHF,TGTGCCAGCAGCTCACCGGGACAGGGGAGCTCCTATAATTCACCCCTCCACTTT